The 18 T cell receptor beta chains presented below share a single source sample, sequenced in a study of early T cells in non-severe SARS-CoV-2 infection listed by TCRdb under 2021. Libraries were prepared through 5' RACE. This sample was sequenced with a NextSeq 500. TCRdb trimmed the raw reads at Q25, called clones with MiXCR and kept productive beta chains. Identical CDR3 proteins give one entry, which carries the most common genes and DNA. This sample is represented by 95,000 to 110,000 distinct CDR3 sequences; over 8.5% of them were singletons. Jointly, the top ten make up under 9% of the sample. Sequenced: whole blood. The origin of the receptors is an adult who was a healthcare worker with PCR-confirmed SARS-CoV-2 infection or an uninfected control (not recorded which).

At least ten counts were recorded for this clonotype. V is TRBV7-9 and J is TRBJ2-7; TRBD1 might be the D (6 bases). This CDR3 has 15 amino acids. The V gene lost 1 base and the J gene lost 3 bases, with 13 bases spanning the gap. Germline CDR1 SEHNR, CDR2 FQNEAQ (reference sequence). The CDR3 sequence is CASSLVPPGVYEQYF. CDR3 in DNA: TGTGCCAGCAGCTTAGTACCACCAGGGGTCTACGAGCAGTACTTC.

The J gene is TRBJ1-1, the V gene TRBV6-5, with 9 nucleotides matching TRBD1. Trimming took 7 bases from V and 10 from J; bases not matched to a gene: 22. This CDR3 has 17 residues. Germline CDR1 is MNHEY and CDR2 is SVGAGI. This chain's CDR3 is CASISGQGDRGKRAAFF. The CDR3 DNA follows: TGTGCCAGCATCTCGGGACAGGGCGATAGGGGCAAGAGGGCAGCTTTCTTT.

This clonotype was recorded a few times. This sequence joins TRBV27 and TRBJ2-1; TRBD2 matches at 7 bases. Germline assignment: CDR1 MNHEY and CDR2 SMNVEV (reference sequence). J lost 4 bases, V lost 5 bases, and 8 bases had no gene match. The CDR3 has 15 amino acids. The CDR3 sequence: CASSGIAGRYNEQFF. In DNA form, the CDR3 reads TGTGCCAGCAGTGGAATAGCGGGCCGATACAATGAGCAGTTCTTC.

This clonotype was detected a few times. This chain links TRBV28 with TRBJ1-1; D ambiguous. Germline V gene data show CDR1 as MDHEN and CDR2 as SYDVKM. The CDR3 extends over 15 amino acids. The ends were cut back, 1 base at V and 6 bases at J, with 15 bases in the middle. The CDR3 is CASSLYGRTLAEAFF. The CDR3 bases are TGTGCCAGCAGTTTATACGGCAGAACTCTCGCTGAAGCTTTCTTT.

This clonotype was seen at least ten times. The chain couples TRBV6-1 to TRBJ2-1; 8 bases map to TRBD2. The V gene end was trimmed by 2 bases and the J gene end by 0 bases; junction bases not matched to a gene: 3. The germline V gene has CDR1 MNHNS and CDR2 SASEGT. CDR3 length equals 16 residues. The CDR3 protein is CASSERGGSSYNEQFF. CDR3 nucleotide sequence: TGTGCCAGCAGTGAACGGGGGGGGAGCTCCTACAATGAGCAGTTCTTC.

This clonotype occurred a few times. V gene TRBV18 combines with J gene TRBJ2-1; 8 nucleotides agree with TRBD2. V was pared by 6 bases and J by 5 bases, with 6 bases of the junction left unmatched. The CDR3 is made up of 14 amino acids. CDR1 is KGHSH and CDR2 is LQKENI in the germline V gene. CDR3: CASSPGLGDNEQFF. In DNA, the CDR3 is TGTGCCAGCTCGCCGGGACTAGGAGACAATGAGCAGTTCTTC.

The J gene is TRBJ2-1, the V gene TRBV9; tentatively, D is TRBD2 (5 bases). The germline V gene encodes CDR1 SGDLS and CDR2 YYNGEE. V lost 0 bases to trimming and J lost 2 bases, with 9 bases between them. The CDR3 runs to 15 residues. As DNA, the CDR3 is TGTGCCAGCAGCGTAGAGGGCGGGCCCTACAATGAGCAGTTCTTC. It yields the protein CASSVEGGPYNEQFF.

This clonotype was seen a handful of times. This chain links TRBV5-4 with TRBJ2-7, with D possibly being TRBD1 (7 bases). The V and J ends lost 4 bases and 2 bases respectively, with 13 bases between them. Per the germline V gene, CDR1 is SGHNT and CDR2 is YYREEE (reference sequence). The length of the CDR3 is 14 residues. The CDR3 DNA sequence: TGTGCCAGCAGCGCGGGGACAGATACCTACGAGCAGTACTTC. It specifies CASSAGTDTYEQYF.

The chain carries TRBV6-2 or TRBV6-3 and TRBJ2-1; TRBD2 agrees at 10 bases. The CDR3 extends over 17 amino acids. CDR1 MNHEY and CDR2 SVGEGT come from the germline V gene. V lost 6 bases to trimming and J lost 4 bases; unmatched junction nucleotides: 12. CDR3 protein: CASSLSSGRFMYNEQFF. DNA for the CDR3: TGTGCCAGCAGCCTATCTAGCGGGAGATTTATGTACAATGAGCAGTTCTTC.

In its sample, this clonotype was seen many times. V usage is TRBV6-5 and J usage is TRBJ2-7, with TRBD2 matching over 8 bases. V trimming: 5 bases; J trimming: 5 bases; junction bases outside the gene matches: 11. This CDR3 spans 15 amino acids. CDR1 is MNHEY and CDR2 is SVGAGI in the germline V gene. CDR3 nucleotides: TGTGCCAGCAGTATACAGGCGGGGGGATATCACGAGCAGTACTTC. Amino acids: CASSIQAGGYHEQYF.

V is TRBV15 and J is TRBJ2-3; TRBD2 is a possible D gene (5 bases). The CDR3 runs to 17 residues. V lost 0 bases and J 6 bases, leaving 19 bases between the germline ends. Germline CDR1 reads LNHNV; CDR2 reads YYDKDF (reference sequence). CDR3 loop: CATSRDYAKGAQDTQYF. CDR3 in DNA: TGTGCCACCAGCAGAGATTACGCGAAGGGAGCTCAGGATACGCAGTATTTT.

This clonotype was seen only a few times. V gene TRBV20-1 combines with J gene TRBJ1-4; possible D gene TRBD1, 5 bases. Trimming left V 6 bases short and J 8 bases short, with 13 bases between. Germline V lookup: CDR1 DFQATT, CDR2 SNEGSKA (reference sequence). The CDR3 length is 12 residues. The CDR3 coding sequence is TGCAGTGCGTCGCCCGGGGGGGAAAAACTGTTTTTT. Translation: CSASPGGEKLFF.

This clonotype was detected only a few times. Without the conserved terminal phenylalanine or tryptophan, this CDR3 likely stems from a read error. It is unclear where the CDR3 begins or ends on the DNA, so no DNA is shown, and the CDR3 is as TCRdb lists it. The V and J genes are TRBV5-1 and TRBJ2-7; TRBD2 was called by the table and not checked on the DNA. The CDR3 length is 14 residues, termini included. CDR1 and CDR2 (germline): SGHRS, YFSETQ. CDR3 loop: CASSLPDFPLPWVP.

V usage is TRBV10-3 and J usage is TRBJ2-7, with TRBD2 identical over 8 bases. With V trimmed by 8 bases and J by 2 bases, 2 bases remained unmatched. The CDR3 loop spans 12 amino acids. Per the germline V gene, CDR1 is ENHRY and CDR2 is SYGVKD. The DNA for the CDR3 is TGTGCCATCGGACTAGCCCCCTACGAGCAGTACTTC. Its translation: CAIGLAPYEQYF.

This clonotype was seen many times. This chain uses TRBV20-1 with TRBJ2-7; 10 nucleotides agree with TRBD2. CDR3 length: 16 amino acids. J lost 2 bases, V lost 4 bases, and 11 bases had no gene match. Germline CDR1 DFQATT, CDR2 SNEGSKA (reference sequence). The CDR3 is CSATGLALGSAYEQYF. DNA for the CDR3: TGCAGTGCTACGGGACTAGCGTTAGGATCAGCCTACGAGCAGTACTTC.

CDR3 in amino acids: CASSFGTRNSPLHF. The CDR3 DNA follows: TGCGCCAGCAGCTTCGGGACACGGAATTCACCCCTCCACTTT. This sequence joins TRBV5-1 and TRBJ1-6, with a possible D match to TRBD1 (6 bases). This CDR3 contains 14 residues. Germline CDR1 and CDR2: SGHRS and YFSETQ. V dropped 2 bases and J dropped 7 bases, with 10 bases sitting between them.

This clonotype appeared a few times. V and J are TRBV5-5 and TRBJ2-7, with a tentative D call TRBD1 (5 bases). The germline CDR1 and CDR2 sequences are SGHKS and YYEKEE (reference sequence). This CDR3 has 14 residues. Deletions cut 3 bases from V and 6 bases from J, with 16 bases between. The CDR3 DNA reads TGTGCCAGCAGCTCCAGGGTGAGAGCCTCCGAGCAGTACTTC. It is translated as CASSSRVRASEQYF.

Many counts were recorded for this clonotype. This sequence joins TRBV7-2 and TRBJ1-2; D unclear. Germline CDR1 SGHTA, CDR2 FQGNSA. The CDR3 consists of 10 residues. This CDR3 reads CPAGNYGYTF. CDR3 nucleotide sequence: TGTCCGGCGGGAAACTATGGCTACACCTTC.